What follows are 18 T cell receptor beta chains derived from one specimen sequenced in a study of blood T cell repertoires in COVID-19. Measured with immunoSEQ multiplex PCR; TCRdb has only the in-frame clones, and not every one. The table lists about 200,000 clones, 80% of them singletons. The sample comprised PBMCs or T cells enriched from blood (not recorded which). The receptors were gathered from a woman aged 35 to 49 with acute COVID-19.

This clone was seen more than once but under ten times. The rearrangement links TRBV6-1 to TRBJ1-2, with 9 bases identical to TRBD1. Germline trimming cut 3 bases from V and 7 bases from J; bases unmatched to any gene: 3. This CDR3 is 13 amino acids long. Germline V CDR1 and CDR2: MNHNS, SASEGT. The CDR3 spells CASSDRDRAGYTF. For the CDR3, the DNA is TGTGCCAGCAGTGATAGGGACAGGGCTGGCTACACCTTC.

This rearrangement joins TRBV7-2 to TRBJ2-7; weak D call: TRBD1 (5 bases). The V gene's germline CDR1 is SGHTA and CDR2 FQGNSA. The CDR3 has 17 residues. Trimming cost V 1 base and J 0 bases, with 16 bases left between them. CDR3 DNA sequence: TGTGCCAGCAGCTTAGGAGTCTCAGTGGGGCACTCCTACGAGCAGTACTTC. Translated: CASSLGVSVGHSYEQYF.

This clone is a singleton in its sample. CDR3 sequence (DNA): TGTGCCATCAGTGGCGGACTAGCGGGGTACAATGAGCAGTTCTTC. The encoded protein is CAISGGLAGYNEQFF. The genes are TRBV10-3 and TRBJ2-1; 12 bases are a match to TRBD2. The CDR3 loop spans 15 amino acids. The V gene's germline CDR1 is ENHRY and CDR2 SYGVKD. Losses at the gene ends were 4 bases for V and 4 bases for J; bases not matched to a gene: 2.

The chain recombines TRBV4-3 with TRBJ2-2; TRBD2 matches at 11 bases. V shed 3 bases and J 6 bases; nucleotides not matched to a gene: 9. CDR3 length: 17 residues. CDR1 is LGHNA and CDR2 is YSLEER in the germline V gene. The CDR3 coding sequence is TGCGCCAGCAGCCAGGAATTAGCGGGAGGGCCTTCCGGGGAGCTGTTTTTT. Protein: CASSQELAGGPSGELFF.

Remarks on this clone: At the DNA level, this CDR3 is encoded by other sequences in the same sample as well. This chain links TRBV25-1 with TRBJ1-2, with 8 bases fitting TRBD1. Germline V lookup: CDR1 MGHDK, CDR2 SYGVNS. J gave up 5 bases and V 4 bases, and 0 bases lay outside the gene matches. CDR3 length: 12 amino acids. The CDR3 DNA reads TGTGCCAGCAGTGGGACAGGGTATGGCTACACCTTC. Protein sequence: CASSGTGYGYTF.

The count of this clone is one. The chain has TRBV11-3 and TRBJ1-6; 9 nucleotides match TRBD1. After removal of 5 bases from V and 12 bases from J, the junction contained 5 bases not matched to a gene. Per the germline V gene, CDR1 is SGHNT and CDR2 is YENEEA. This CDR3 comprises 13 residues. CDR3 sequence: CASSIGQGLPLHF. DNA for the CDR3: TGTGCCAGCAGCATCGGACAGGGGTTACCCCTCCACTTT.

The chain joins TRBV12-5 to TRBJ2-1; D is ambiguous. Per germline, CDR1 LGHNT and CDR2 FRNRAP. V was cut by 0 bases and J by 7 bases, with 7 bases left in between. The CDR3 spans 13 residues. Written as DNA, the CDR3 is TGTGCTAGTGGTTTGGTACAATCAAATGAGCAGTTCTTC. The encoded protein is CASGLVQSNEQFF.

This chain connects TRBV28 to TRBJ2-1, with 12 nucleotides matching TRBD2. The CDR3 totals 18 residues. Trimming cost V 9 bases and J 6 bases; bases outside gene matches: 18. Germline V gene sequence: CDR1 MDHEN, CDR2 SYDVKM. This CDR3 reads CASIKPARLAGGVNEQFF. Written as DNA, the CDR3 is TGTGCCAGTATAAAACCGGCCCGGCTAGCGGGAGGGGTCAATGAGCAGTTCTTC.

This clone was counted once. The chain recombines TRBV11-3 with TRBJ1-6; 7 bases agree with TRBD1. The germline CDR1 and CDR2 sequences are SGHNT and YENEEA. V lost 1 base, J lost 9 bases, and 6 bases stayed unmatched. The CDR3 has 15 residues. CDR3 nucleotide sequence: TGTGCCAGCAGCTTAGGGGACAGCGACGCTTCACCCCTCCACTTT. Its translation is CASSLGDSDASPLHF.

The chain recombines TRBV7-3 with TRBJ2-5; 13 nucleotides match TRBD2. The CDR3 has 15 residues. From germline, CDR1 is SGHTA and CDR2 FQGTGA. The V gene end was trimmed by 5 bases and the J gene end by 1 base; junction bases not matched to a gene: 1. In nucleotides, the CDR3 is TGTGCCAGCAGCCGGACTAGCGGGGGCCAAGAGACCCAGTACTTC. Translating it yields CASSRTSGGQETQYF.

V usage is TRBV4-2 and J usage is TRBJ1-6; D is unresolved. Trimming took 1 base from V and 9 from J, leaving 13 bases between them. The germline gives CDR1 LGHNA, CDR2 YNFKEQ. The CDR3 covers 15 residues. The CDR3 sequence: CASSQVHASGSPLHF. DNA for the CDR3: TGTGCCAGCAGCCAAGTTCATGCCTCGGGTTCACCCCTCCACTTT.

This clone came up once. V usage is TRBV3-1 (or the pseudogene TRBV3-2) and J usage is TRBJ1-1; 8 bases line up with TRBD1. The V segment lost 5 bases and the J segment 0 bases; nucleotides outside the gene matches: 5. Germline CDR1 reads LGHDT; CDR2 reads YNNKEL (reference sequence). This CDR3 region has 15 residues. Here the CDR3 reads CASSYQGAMNTEAFF. CDR3 sequence (DNA): TGTGCCAGCAGCTATCAGGGGGCCATGAACACTGAAGCTTTCTTT.

The J gene is TRBJ1-1, the V gene TRBV28, with D unclear. CDR1 and CDR2 from the germline V gene are MDHEN and SYDVKM. The CDR3 contains 11 residues. Trimming left V 0 bases short and J 7 bases short, with 3 bases between. The CDR3 is CASSLWYEAFF. DNA for the CDR3: TGTGCCAGCAGTTTATGGTATGAAGCTTTCTTT.

The J gene is TRBJ1-1, the V gene TRBV5-1; perhaps TRBD1 as D (6 bases). This CDR3 is built from 14 residues. The germline V gene has CDR1 SGHRS and CDR2 YFSETQ. V lost 0 bases and J 7 bases, leaving 13 bases between the germline ends. The CDR3 region has the DNA TGCGCCAGCAGCTTGGATCCGGGGGGCAGTGAAGCTTTCTTT. Its translation is CASSLDPGGSEAFF.

J is TRBJ1-1 and V is TRBV28, with D tentatively TRBD1 (6 bases). The CDR3 has 12 residues. The germline gives CDR1 MDHEN, CDR2 SYDVKM. Trimming removed 4 bases from V and 8 bases from J, with 11 bases in between. The DNA for the CDR3 is TGTGCCAGCAGTTCCGGACAGACCGAAGCTTTCTTT. Amino acid sequence: CASSSGQTEAFF.

Only a few counts were recorded for this clone. V usage is TRBV28 and J usage is TRBJ1-5, with 7 bases fitting TRBD1. The CDR3 has 13 amino acids. Germline CDR1 is MDHEN and CDR2 is SYDVKM. V was pared by 10 bases and J by 7 bases, with 10 bases of the junction left unmatched. The CDR3 DNA reads as TGTGCCACCTCCGGGACAGAATCCCAGCCCCAGCATTTT. It yields the protein CATSGTESQPQHF.

V is TRBV3-1 (or the pseudogene TRBV3-2) and J is TRBJ2-7; the D gene is possibly TRBD2 (6 bases). CDR3 length: 14 amino acids. V was trimmed by 3 bases and J by 3 bases, leaving 12 bases between them. Germline values: CDR1 LGHDT, CDR2 YNNKEL (reference sequence). CDR3 bases: TGTGCCAGCAGCCAGCAGGGACTCTTCTACGAGCAGTACTTC. Residues: CASSQQGLFYEQYF.

The rearrangement joins TRBV28 to TRBJ1-5; 7 nucleotides match TRBD1. The germline V gene has CDR1 MDHEN and CDR2 SYDVKM. This CDR3 region has 14 residues. V was clipped by 6 bases and J by 3 bases; unmatched bases: 5. As DNA, the CDR3 is TGTGCCAGCAGAATGACAGGGAACAATCAGCCCCAGCATTTT. It yields the protein CASRMTGNNQPQHF.